This T cell receptor (beta chain) originates from a study of regulatory dendritic cells for organ transplantation. Clones were read by immunoSEQ multiplex PCR, and TCRdb kept only the in-frame ones, dropping some. Of around 30,000 clones listed, under 90% were seen once; the top ten hold approximately 0.4%. Findings and caveats of the study: Memory CD8+ T cells were the most oligoclonal; naive cells were highly diverse. Mature dendritic cells appeared to drive more memory CD8+ clonal expansion than regulatory ones.

A note on this clone: As yet, its antigen is unknown.

Sequencing was done on a sample of naive CD8+ T cells from blood. Subset in this sample: CD45RA+ naive T cells. This clonotype was sampled from a human donor in good health.

The CDR3 coding sequence is TGTGCCACCCCGGAGGGACCGAGTTTTGAAGCTTTCTTT. Protein: CATPEGPSFEAFF. The chain has TRBV2 and TRBJ1-1, with TRBD1 as a possible D gene (5 bases). V lost 10 bases and J lost 7, with 19 bases in between. From germline, CDR1 is SNHLY and CDR2 FYNNEI. This CDR3 contains 13 residues.